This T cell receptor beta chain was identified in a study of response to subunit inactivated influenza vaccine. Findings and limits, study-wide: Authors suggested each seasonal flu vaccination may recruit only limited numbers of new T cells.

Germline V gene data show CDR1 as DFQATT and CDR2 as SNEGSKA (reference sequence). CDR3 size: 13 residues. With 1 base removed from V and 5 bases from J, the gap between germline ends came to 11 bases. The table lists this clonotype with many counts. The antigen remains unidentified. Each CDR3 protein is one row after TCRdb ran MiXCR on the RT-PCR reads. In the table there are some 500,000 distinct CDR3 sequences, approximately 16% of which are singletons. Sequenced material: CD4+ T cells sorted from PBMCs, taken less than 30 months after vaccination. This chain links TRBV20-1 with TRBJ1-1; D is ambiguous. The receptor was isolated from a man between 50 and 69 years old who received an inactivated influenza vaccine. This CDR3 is CSARGEGRTEAFF. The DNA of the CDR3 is TGCAGTGCTAGAGGCGAGGGAAGGACTGAAGCTTTCTTT.